This TCR beta chain was sequenced in a study of cytomegalovirus exposure and HLA in healthy donors. Notes on the study in general: Researchers counted 164 TCR beta chains as cytomegalovirus-associated. For most TCR beta V segments, an earlier analysis put the productive rate at about 90% or about 30% of the time. Later analysis associated a missense DCLRE1C variant with TCR beta V- and J-gene trimming.

Regarding this clone: The antigen remains unidentified.

Vbeta (60) and Jbeta (13) primers were used in the PCR. Method: immunoSEQ multiplex PCR; TCRdb's copy keeps in-frame clones and lacks some. This table holds under 55,000 clones, about three quarters found once. What was sequenced was PBMCs. The clonotype comes from a man aged 18 to 30 in good health and CMV-seronegative.

The CDR3 protein is CASSLVPFYEQYF. CDR3 coding DNA: TGTGCCAGCAGCTTAGTTCCCTTTTACGAGCAGTACTTC. The V gene is TRBV7-2, the J gene TRBJ2-7; no firm D call. Trimming removed 1 base from V and 4 bases from J, with 8 bases in between. CDR1 is SGHTA, CDR2 FQGNSA, per germline. The CDR3 length is 13 residues.